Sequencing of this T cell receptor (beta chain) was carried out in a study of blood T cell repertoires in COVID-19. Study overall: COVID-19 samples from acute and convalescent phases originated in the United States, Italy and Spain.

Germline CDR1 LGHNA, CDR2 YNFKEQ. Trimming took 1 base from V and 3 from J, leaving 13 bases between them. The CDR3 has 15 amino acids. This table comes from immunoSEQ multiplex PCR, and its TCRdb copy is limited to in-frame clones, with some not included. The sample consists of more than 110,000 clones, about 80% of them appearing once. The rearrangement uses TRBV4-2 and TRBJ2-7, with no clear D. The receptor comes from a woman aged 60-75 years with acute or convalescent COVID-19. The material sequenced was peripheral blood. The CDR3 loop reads CASSQASRSGYEQYF. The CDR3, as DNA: TGTGCCAGCAGCCAAGCTTCCCGGTCCGGCTACGAGCAGTACTTC.